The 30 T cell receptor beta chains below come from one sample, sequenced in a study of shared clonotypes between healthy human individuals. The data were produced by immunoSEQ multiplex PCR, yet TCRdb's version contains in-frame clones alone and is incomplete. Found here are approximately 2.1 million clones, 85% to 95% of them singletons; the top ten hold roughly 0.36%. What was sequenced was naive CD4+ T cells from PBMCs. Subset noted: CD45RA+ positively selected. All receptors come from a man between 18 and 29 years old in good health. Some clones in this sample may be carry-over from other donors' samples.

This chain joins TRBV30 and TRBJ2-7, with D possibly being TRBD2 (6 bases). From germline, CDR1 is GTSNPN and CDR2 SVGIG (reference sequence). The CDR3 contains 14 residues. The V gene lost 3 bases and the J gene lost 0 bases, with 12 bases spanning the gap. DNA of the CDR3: TGTGCCTGGAGGGGGGGTTCAGGCTCCTACGAGCAGTACTTC. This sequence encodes CAWRGGSGSYEQYF.

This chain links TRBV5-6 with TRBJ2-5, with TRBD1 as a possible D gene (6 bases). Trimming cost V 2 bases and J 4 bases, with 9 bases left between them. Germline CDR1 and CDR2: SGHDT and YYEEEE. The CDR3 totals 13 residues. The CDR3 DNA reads TGTGCCAGCAGCTTTTTAGGGGGAGAGACCCAGTACTTC. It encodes CASSFLGGETQYF.

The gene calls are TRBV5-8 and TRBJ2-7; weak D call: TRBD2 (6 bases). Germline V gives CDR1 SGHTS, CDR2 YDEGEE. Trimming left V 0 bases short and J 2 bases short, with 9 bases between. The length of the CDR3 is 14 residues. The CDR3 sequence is CASSLVGGAYEQYF. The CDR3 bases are TGTGCCAGCAGCTTGGTTGGAGGGGCCTACGAGCAGTACTTC.

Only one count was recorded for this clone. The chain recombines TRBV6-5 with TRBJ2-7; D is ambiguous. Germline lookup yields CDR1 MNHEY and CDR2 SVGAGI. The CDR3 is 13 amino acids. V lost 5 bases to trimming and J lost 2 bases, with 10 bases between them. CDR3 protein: CASSVAQAYEQYF. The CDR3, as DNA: TGTGCCAGCAGTGTGGCCCAGGCCTACGAGCAGTACTTC.

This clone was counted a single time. The CDR3 is CASRDRDRVNAGELFF. DNA for the CDR3: TGTGCCAGCAGAGACCGGGACAGGGTTAACGCCGGGGAGCTGTTTTTT. The J gene is TRBJ2-2, the V gene TRBV7-9; TRBD1 agrees at 9 bases. The CDR3 has 16 amino acids. Looked up from germline, CDR1 is SEHNR and CDR2 is FQNEAQ (reference sequence). J lost 6 bases, V lost 6 bases, and 11 bases had no gene match.

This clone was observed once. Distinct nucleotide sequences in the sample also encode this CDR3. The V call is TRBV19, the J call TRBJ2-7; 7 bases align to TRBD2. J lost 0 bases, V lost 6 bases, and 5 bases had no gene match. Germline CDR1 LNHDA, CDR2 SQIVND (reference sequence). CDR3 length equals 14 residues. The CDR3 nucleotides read TGTGCCAGTAGCCCTAGGACTAGCTCCTACGAGCAGTACTTC. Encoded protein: CASSPRTSSYEQYF.

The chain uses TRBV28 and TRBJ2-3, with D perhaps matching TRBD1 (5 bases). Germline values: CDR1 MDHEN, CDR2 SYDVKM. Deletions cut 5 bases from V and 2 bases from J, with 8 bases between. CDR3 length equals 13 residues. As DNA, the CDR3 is TGTGCCAGCAGTACCAGGGACACAGATACGCAGTATTTT. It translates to CASSTRDTDTQYF.

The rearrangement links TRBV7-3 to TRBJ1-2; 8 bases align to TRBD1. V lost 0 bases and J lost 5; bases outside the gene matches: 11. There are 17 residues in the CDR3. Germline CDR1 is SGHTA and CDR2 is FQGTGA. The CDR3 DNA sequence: TGTGCCAGCAGCTTAACGATAGTGACAGGGGTCTTTTATGGCTACACCTTC. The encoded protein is CASSLTIVTGVFYGYTF.

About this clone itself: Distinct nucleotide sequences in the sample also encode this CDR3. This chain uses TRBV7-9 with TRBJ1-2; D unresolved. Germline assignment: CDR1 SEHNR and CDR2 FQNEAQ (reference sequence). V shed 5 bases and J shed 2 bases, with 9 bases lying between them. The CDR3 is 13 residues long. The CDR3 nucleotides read TGTGCCAGCAGCCGGACCGAGAACTATGGCTACACCTTC. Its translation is CASSRTENYGYTF.

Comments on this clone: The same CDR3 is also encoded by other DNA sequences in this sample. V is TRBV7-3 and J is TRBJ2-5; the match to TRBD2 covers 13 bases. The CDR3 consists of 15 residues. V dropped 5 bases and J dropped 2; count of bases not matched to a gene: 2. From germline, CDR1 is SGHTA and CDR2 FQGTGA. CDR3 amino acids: CASSPGLAGQETQYF. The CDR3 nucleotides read TGTGCCAGCAGCCCGGGACTAGCGGGGCAAGAGACCCAGTACTTC.

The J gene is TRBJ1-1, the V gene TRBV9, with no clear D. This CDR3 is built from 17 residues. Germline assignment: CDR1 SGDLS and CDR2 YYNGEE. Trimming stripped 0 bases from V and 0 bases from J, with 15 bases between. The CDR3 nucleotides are TGTGCCAGCAGCGTAGCCGGGTGGGGAGGCATGAACACTGAAGCTTTCTTT. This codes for CASSVAGWGGMNTEAFF.

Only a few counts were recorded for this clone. This CDR3 reads CASSLASGQGNQPQHF. CDR3 nucleotides: TGTGCCAGCAGCTTAGCGTCGGGACAGGGGAATCAGCCCCAGCATTTT. V and J are TRBV7-9 and TRBJ1-5; TRBD1 agrees at 10 bases. The CDR3 runs 16 residues. Germline V gives CDR1 SEHNR, CDR2 FQNEAQ (reference sequence). Trimming took 0 bases from V and 4 from J; bases not matched to a gene: 3.

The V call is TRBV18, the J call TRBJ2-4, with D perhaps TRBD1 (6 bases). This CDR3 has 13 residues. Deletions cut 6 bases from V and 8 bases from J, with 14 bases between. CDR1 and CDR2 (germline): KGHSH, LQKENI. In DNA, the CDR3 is TGTGCCAGCTCCCCGGGACAAAGGGACATTCAGTACTTC. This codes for CASSPGQRDIQYF.

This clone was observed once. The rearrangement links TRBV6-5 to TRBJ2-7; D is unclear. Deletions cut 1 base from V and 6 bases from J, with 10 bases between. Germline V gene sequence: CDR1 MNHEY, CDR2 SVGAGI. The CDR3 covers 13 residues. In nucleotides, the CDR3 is TGTGCCAGCAGTTACTGGGTTGGCTCCGAGCAGTACTTC. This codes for CASSYWVGSEQYF.

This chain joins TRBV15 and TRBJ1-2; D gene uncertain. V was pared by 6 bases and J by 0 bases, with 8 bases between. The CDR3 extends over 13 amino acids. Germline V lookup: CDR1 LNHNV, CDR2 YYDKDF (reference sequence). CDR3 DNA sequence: TGTGCCACCAGGGCTCCAGCTAACTATGGCTACACCTTC. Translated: CATRAPANYGYTF.

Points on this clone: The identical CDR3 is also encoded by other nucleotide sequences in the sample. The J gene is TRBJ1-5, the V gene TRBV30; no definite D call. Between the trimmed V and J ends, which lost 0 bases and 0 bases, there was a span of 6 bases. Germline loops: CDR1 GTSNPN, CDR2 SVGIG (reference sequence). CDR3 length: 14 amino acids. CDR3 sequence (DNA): TGTGCCTGGAGTGTGACGGTTAGCAATCAGCCCCAGCATTTT. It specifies CAWSVTVSNQPQHF.

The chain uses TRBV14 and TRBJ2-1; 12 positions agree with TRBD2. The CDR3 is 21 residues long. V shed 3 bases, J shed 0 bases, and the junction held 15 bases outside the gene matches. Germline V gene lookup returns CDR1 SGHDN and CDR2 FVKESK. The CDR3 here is CASSHVPSGRALLSSYNEQFF. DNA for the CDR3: TGTGCCAGCAGCCACGTGCCTAGCGGGAGGGCCCTTCTTAGCTCCTACAATGAGCAGTTCTTC.

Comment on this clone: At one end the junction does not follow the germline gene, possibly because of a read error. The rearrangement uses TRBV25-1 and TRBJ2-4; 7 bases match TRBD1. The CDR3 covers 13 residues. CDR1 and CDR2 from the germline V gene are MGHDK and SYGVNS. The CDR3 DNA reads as TGTGCCAGCAGTGAATATAGAGGGGACAGAAGATGGTTC. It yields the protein CASSEYRGDRRWF.

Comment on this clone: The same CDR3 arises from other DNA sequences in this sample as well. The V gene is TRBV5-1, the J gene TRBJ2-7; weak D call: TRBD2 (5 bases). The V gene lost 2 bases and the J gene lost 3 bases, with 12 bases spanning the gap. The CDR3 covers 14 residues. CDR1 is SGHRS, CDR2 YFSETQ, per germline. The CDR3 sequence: CASSFAGDRYEQYF. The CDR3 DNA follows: TGCGCCAGCAGCTTTGCCGGGGATCGCTACGAGCAGTACTTC.

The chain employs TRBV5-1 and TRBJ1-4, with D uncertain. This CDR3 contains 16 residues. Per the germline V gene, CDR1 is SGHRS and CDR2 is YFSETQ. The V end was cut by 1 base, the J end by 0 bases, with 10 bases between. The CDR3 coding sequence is TGCGCCAGCAGCTTGTTTTCTCCAGCAACTAATGAAAAACTGTTTTTT. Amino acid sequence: CASSLFSPATNEKLFF.

The CDR3 protein is CASSSHPRTSGRLEGGELFF. For the CDR3, the DNA is TGCGCCAGCAGCTCCCACCCCCGGACTAGCGGGAGGCTCGAAGGCGGGGAGCTGTTTTTT. The genes are TRBV5-1 and TRBJ2-2, with 14 nucleotides matching TRBD2. V lost 3 bases and J lost 7; bases outside the gene matches: 17. CDR3 length: 20 residues. Germline values: CDR1 SGHRS, CDR2 YFSETQ.

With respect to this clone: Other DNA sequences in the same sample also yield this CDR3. The CDR3 here is CASSLGTGGQPQHF. The CDR3 nucleotides are TGCGCCAGCAGCCTAGGGACAGGGGGTCAGCCCCAGCATTTT. The chain has TRBV5-1 and TRBJ1-5; TRBD1 matches at 11 bases. Germline CDR1 is SGHRS and CDR2 is YFSETQ. The J segment lost 6 bases and the V segment lost 4 bases, leaving 3 bases of the junction unmatched. The CDR3 contains 14 residues.

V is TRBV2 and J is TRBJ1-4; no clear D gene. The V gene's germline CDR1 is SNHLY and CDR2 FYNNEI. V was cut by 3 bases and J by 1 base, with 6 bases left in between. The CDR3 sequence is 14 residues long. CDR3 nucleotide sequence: TGTGCCAGCAGTGATGCTTTAACTAATGAAAAACTGTTTTTT. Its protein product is CASSDALTNEKLFF.

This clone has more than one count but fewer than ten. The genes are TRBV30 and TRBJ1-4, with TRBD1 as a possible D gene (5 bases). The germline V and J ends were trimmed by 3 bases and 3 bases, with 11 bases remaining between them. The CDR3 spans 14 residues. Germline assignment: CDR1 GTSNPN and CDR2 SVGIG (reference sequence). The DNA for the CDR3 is TGTGCCTGGAGCGGCCAGGGATCTAATGAAAAACTGTTTTTT. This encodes CAWSGQGSNEKLFF.

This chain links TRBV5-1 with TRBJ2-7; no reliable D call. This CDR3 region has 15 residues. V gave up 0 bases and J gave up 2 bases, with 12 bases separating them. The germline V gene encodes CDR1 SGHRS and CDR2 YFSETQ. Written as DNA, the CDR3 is TGCGCCAGCAGCTTGGCGGTAGACCGAACCTACGAGCAGTACTTC. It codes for CASSLAVDRTYEQYF.

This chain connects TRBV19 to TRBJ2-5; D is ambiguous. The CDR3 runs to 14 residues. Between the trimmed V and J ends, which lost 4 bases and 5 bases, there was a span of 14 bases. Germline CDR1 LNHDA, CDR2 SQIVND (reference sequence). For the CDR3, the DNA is TGTGCCAGTAGTACCTCAGTTGCGCAGGAGACCCAGTACTTC. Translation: CASSTSVAQETQYF.

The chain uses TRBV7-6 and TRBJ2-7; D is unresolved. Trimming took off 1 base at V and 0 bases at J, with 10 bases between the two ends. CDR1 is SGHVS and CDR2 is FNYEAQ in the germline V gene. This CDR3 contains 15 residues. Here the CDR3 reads CASSLGGAHSYEQYF. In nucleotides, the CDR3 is TGTGCCAGCAGCTTAGGCGGAGCCCACTCCTACGAGCAGTACTTC. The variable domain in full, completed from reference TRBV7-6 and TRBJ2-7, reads GAGVSQSPRYKVTKRGQDVALRCDPISGHVSLYWYRQALGQGPEFLTYFNYEAQQDKSGLPNDRFSAERPEGSISTLTIQRTEQRDSAMYRCASSLGGAHSYEQYFGPGTRLTVT.

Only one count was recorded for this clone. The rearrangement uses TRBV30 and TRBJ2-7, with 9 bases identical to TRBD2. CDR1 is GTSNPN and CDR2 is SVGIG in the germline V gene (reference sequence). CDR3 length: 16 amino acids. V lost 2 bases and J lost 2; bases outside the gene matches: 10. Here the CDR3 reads CAWSPLGGRAAYEQYF. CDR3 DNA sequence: TGTGCCTGGAGTCCCCTCGGCGGGAGGGCCGCCTACGAGCAGTACTTC.

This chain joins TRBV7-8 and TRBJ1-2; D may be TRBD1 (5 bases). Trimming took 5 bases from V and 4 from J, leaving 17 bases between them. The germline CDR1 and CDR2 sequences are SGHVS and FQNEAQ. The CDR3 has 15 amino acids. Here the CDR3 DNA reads TGTGCCAGCAGCAAACCGGGACGGGAAGTCTATGGCTACACCTTC. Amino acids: CASSKPGREVYGYTF.

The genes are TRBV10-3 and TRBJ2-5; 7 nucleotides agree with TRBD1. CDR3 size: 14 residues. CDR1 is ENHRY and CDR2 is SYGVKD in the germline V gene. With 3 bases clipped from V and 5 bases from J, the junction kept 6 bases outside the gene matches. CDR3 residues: CAISETTGWETQYF. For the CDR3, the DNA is TGTGCCATCAGTGAAACGACAGGGTGGGAGACCCAGTACTTC.